This TCR beta chain stems from a study of identifying expanded T cells in peripheral blood. The CDR3 loop spans 15 amino acids. Germline lookup yields CDR1 SGHVS and CDR2 FNYEAQ. The junction had 10 bases not matched to a gene; V was cut back by 5 bases and J by 6 bases. Healthy donors had no documented immune events, such as infections, while sampled. Assay used: immunoSEQ multiplex PCR; TCRdb lists only in-frame clones, some missing. The data show approximately 130,000 clones, around nine tenths seen once. This clone was counted a few times. Its antigen is unidentified. The same CDR3 can be traced to other DNA sequences in this sample. Regarding the study as a whole: Differentially abundant clones: around 1.2 between replicates, about 15 at around 2 weeks, 19 to 20 at four. Two-week clone count variance significantly increased as total template count grew.

The V gene is TRBV7-6, the J gene TRBJ2-3; TRBD2 aligns across 8 bases. Sequencing was performed on blood. The origin of this receptor is a person aged 18 to 75 in good health. The CDR3 region has the DNA TGTGCCAGCAGCCGTCGGGGGGGGACTGGGGATACGCAGTATTTT. This sequence encodes CASSRRGGTGDTQYF.